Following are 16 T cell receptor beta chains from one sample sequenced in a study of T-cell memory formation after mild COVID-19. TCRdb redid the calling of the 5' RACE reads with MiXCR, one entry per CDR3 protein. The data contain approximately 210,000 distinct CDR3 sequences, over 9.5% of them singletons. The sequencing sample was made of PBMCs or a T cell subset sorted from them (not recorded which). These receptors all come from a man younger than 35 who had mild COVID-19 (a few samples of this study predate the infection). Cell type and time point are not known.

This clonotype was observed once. The CDR3, as DNA: TGTGCCAGCAGCTTGGGGTTCGGAAACACCATATATTTT. Amino acid sequence: CASSLGFGNTIYF. The chain links TRBV7-7 to TRBJ1-3; D is unclear. Trimming removed 3 bases from V and 4 bases from J, with 7 bases in between. Germline assignment: CDR1 SSHAT and CDR2 FNYEAQ (reference sequence). The CDR3 contains 13 residues.

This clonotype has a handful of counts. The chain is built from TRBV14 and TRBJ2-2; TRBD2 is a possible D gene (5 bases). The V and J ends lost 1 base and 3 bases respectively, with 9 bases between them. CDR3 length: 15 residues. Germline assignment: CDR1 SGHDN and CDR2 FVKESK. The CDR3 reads CASSQVRGDTGELFF. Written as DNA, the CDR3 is TGTGCCAGCAGCCAAGTTCGGGGAGACACCGGGGAGCTGTTTTTT.

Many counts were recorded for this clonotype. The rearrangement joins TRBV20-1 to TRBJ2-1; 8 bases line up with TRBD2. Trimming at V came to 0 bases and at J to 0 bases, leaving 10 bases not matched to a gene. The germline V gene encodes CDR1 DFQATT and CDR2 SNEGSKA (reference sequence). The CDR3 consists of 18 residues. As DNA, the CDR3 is TGCAGTGCTAGAGATAGCGCGGGGGGAGGAGGCTCCTACAATGAGCAGTTCTTC. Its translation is CSARDSAGGGGSYNEQFF.

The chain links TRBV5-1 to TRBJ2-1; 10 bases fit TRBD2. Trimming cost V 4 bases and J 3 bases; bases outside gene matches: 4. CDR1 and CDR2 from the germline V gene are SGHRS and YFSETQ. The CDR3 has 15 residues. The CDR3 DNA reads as TGCGCCAGCAGCGTGACTAGCGGGTTCTACAATGAGCAGTTCTTC. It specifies CASSVTSGFYNEQFF.

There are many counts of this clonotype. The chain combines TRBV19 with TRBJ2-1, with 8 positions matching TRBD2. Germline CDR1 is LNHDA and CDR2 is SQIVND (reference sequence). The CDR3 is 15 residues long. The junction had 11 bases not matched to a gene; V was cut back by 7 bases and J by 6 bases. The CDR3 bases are TGTGCCAGTAACGCCCCGGGACTAGTCTCCAATGAGCAGTTCTTC. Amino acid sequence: CASNAPGLVSNEQFF.

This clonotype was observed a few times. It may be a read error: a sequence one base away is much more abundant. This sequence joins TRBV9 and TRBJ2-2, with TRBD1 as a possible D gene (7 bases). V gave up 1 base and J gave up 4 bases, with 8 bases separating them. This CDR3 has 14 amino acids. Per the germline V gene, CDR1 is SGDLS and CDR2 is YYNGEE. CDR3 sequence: CASSVQGGTGELFF. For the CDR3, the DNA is TGTGCCAGCAGCGTACAGGGGGGCACCGGGGAGCTGTTTTTT.

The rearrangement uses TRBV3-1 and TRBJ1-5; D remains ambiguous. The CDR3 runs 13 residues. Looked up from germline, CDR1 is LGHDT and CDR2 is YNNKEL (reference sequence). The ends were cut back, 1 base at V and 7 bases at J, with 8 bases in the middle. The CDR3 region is CASSQGLEQPQHF. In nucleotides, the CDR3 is TGTGCCAGCAGCCAAGGGCTGGAACAGCCCCAGCATTTT. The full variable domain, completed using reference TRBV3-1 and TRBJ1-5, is DTAVSQTPKYLVTQMGNDKSIKCEQNLGHDTMYWYKQDSKKFLKIMFSYNNKELIINETVPNRFSPKSPDKAHLNLHINSLELGDSAVYFCASSQGLEQPQHFGDGTRLSIL.

The CDR3 is CASRISGNTEAFF. In nucleotides, the CDR3 is TGCGCCAGCAGAATATCAGGGAACACTGAAGCTTTCTTT. This chain connects TRBV5-1 to TRBJ1-1; no definite D call. The CDR3 extends over 13 amino acids. CDR1 SGHRS and CDR2 YFSETQ come from the germline V gene. Between the trimmed V and J ends, which lost 5 bases and 1 base, there was a span of 9 bases.

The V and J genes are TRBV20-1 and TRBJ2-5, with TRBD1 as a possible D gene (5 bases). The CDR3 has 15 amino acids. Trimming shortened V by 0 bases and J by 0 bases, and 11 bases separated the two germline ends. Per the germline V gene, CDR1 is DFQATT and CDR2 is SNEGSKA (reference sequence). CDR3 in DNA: TGCAGTGCTAGAGATTCCCACAGGTACCAAGAGACCCAGTACTTC. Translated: CSARDSHRYQETQYF.

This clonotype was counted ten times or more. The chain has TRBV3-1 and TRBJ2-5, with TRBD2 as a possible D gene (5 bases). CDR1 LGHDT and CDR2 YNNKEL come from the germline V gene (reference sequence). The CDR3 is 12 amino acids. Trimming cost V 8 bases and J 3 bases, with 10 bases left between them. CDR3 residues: CASEGPKETQYF. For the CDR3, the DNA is TGTGCCAGCGAGGGCCCGAAAGAGACCCAGTACTTC.

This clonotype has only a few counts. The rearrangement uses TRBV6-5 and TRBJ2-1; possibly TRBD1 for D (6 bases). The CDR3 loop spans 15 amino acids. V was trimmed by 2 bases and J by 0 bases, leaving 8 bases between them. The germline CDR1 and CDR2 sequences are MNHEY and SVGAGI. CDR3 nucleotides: TGTGCCAGCAGTTACGCGGACAGCTCCTACAATGAGCAGTTCTTC. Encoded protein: CASSYADSSYNEQFF.

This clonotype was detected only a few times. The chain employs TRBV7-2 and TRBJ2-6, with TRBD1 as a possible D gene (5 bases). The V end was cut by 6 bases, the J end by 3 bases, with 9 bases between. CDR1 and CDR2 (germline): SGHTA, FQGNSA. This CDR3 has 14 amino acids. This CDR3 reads CASRDTGGANVLTF. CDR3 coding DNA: TGTGCCAGCAGGGATACAGGTGGGGCCAACGTCCTGACTTTC.

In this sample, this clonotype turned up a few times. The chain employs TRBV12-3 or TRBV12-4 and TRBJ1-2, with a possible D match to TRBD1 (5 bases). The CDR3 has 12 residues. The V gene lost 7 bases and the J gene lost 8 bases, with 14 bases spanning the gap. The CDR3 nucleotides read TGTGCCAGCAATTTCCAGGGAGGCGGCTACACCTTC. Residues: CASNFQGGGYTF.

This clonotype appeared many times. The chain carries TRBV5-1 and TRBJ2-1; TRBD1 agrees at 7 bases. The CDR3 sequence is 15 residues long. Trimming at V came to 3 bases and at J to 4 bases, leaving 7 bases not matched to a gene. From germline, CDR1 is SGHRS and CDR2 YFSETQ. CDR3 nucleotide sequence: TGCGCCAGCAGCTCCACGGGACAGAATTACAATGAGCAGTTCTTC. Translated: CASSSTGQNYNEQFF.

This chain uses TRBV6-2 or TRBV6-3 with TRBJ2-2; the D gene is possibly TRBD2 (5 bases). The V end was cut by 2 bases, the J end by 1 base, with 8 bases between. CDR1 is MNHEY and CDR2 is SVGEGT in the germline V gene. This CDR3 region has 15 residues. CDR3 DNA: TGTGCCAGCAGTTACACACGGGGGAACACCGGGGAGCTGTTTTTT. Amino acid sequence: CASSYTRGNTGELFF.

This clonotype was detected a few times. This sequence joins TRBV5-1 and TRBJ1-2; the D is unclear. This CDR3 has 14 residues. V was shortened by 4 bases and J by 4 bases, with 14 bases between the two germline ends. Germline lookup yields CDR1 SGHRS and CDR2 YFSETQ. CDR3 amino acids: CASSPGDFSYGYTF. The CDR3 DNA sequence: TGCGCCAGCAGCCCTGGAGATTTTTCCTATGGCTACACCTTC. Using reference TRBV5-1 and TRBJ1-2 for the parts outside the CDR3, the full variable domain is KAGVTQTPRYLIKTRGQQVTLSCSPISGHRSVSWYQQTPGQGLQFLFEYFSETQRNKGNFPGRFSGRQFSNSRSEMNVSTLELGDSALYLCASSPGDFSYGYTFGSGTRLTVV.